The 29 T cell receptor beta chains reported below all come from one sample, sequenced in a study of technical replicates of blood from several donors (dated by TCRdb to 2017 to 2019). Libraries were prepared through the immunoSEQ multiplex PCR assay. TCRdb carries this immuneACCESS record with in-frame sequences only. Its versions omit some clonotypes, under half of them owing to an unresolved V gene in the studies checked, with the rest unexplained. This sample is represented by approximately 79,000 clones; around 97% of them were singletons. Less than 0.2% of the sample is held by the ten biggest clonotypes. The sample taken for sequencing was T cells isolated from PBMCs. Source of these receptors: a human donor in good health.

This chain joins TRBV19 and TRBJ2-7; the D is unclear. The CDR3 is 13 residues long. Germline V gene data show CDR1 as LNHDA and CDR2 as SQIVND (reference sequence). Trimming stripped 6 bases from V and 0 bases from J, with 9 bases between. DNA for the CDR3: TGTGCCAGTAGAGCGACCCGCTCCTACGAGCAGTACTTC. It specifies CASRATRSYEQYF.

V gene TRBV6-6 combines with J gene TRBJ2-2; TRBD2 might be the D (6 bases). The CDR3 is 16 amino acids. The V and J ends lost 1 base and 3 bases respectively, with 12 bases between them. Germline loops: CDR1 MNHNY, CDR2 SVGAGI (reference sequence). This CDR3 reads CASSYFRRADTGELFF. CDR3 nucleotide sequence: TGTGCCAGCAGTTACTTTAGGAGGGCCGACACCGGGGAGCTGTTTTTT.

The gene calls are TRBV9 and TRBJ1-2; D gene unclear. The V end was cut by 3 bases, the J end by 5 bases, with 5 bases between. Per germline, CDR1 SGDLS and CDR2 YYNGEE. The CDR3 is made up of 11 amino acids. The CDR3 region has the DNA TGTGCCAGCAGCGGTGCGTATGGCTACACCTTC. Protein: CASSGAYGYTF.

The chain recombines TRBV5-1 with TRBJ2-3; a weak D match, TRBD1 (6 bases). Trimming left V 1 base short and J 3 bases short, with 12 bases between. From germline, CDR1 is SGHRS and CDR2 YFSETQ. The CDR3 extends over 15 amino acids. The chain's CDR3 is CASSLTGFRTDTQYF. The CDR3 region has the DNA TGCGCCAGCAGCTTGACAGGGTTTCGGACAGATACGCAGTATTTT.

The J gene is TRBJ1-2, the V gene TRBV27; 9 bases map to TRBD1. The junction had 8 bases not matched to a gene; V was cut back by 5 bases and J by 4 bases. Germline loops: CDR1 MNHEY, CDR2 SMNVEV (reference sequence). There are 15 residues in the CDR3. This chain's CDR3 is CASSLSGTGSYGYTF. Here the CDR3 DNA reads TGTGCCAGCAGTCTCTCAGGGACAGGGTCCTATGGCTACACCTTC.

J is TRBJ1-5 and V is TRBV28; 7 nucleotides agree with TRBD1. The CDR3 totals 15 residues. V lost 6 bases to trimming and J lost 2 bases; unmatched junction nucleotides: 7. Germline CDR1 is MDHEN and CDR2 is SYDVKM. The CDR3 here is CASSIGGTGNQPQHF. The DNA of the CDR3 is TGTGCCAGCAGCATAGGCGGGACAGGCAATCAGCCCCAGCATTTT.

The chain joins TRBV7-9 to TRBJ2-6; 8 bases are a match to TRBD1. J was trimmed by 1 base and V by 5 bases; bases with no gene match: 4. This CDR3 contains 16 residues. CDR1 SEHNR and CDR2 FQNEAQ come from the germline V gene (reference sequence). Here the CDR3 reads CASSSTGGSGANVLTF. In nucleotides, the CDR3 is TGTGCCAGCAGCAGTACAGGGGGGTCTGGGGCCAACGTCCTGACTTTC.

The chain has TRBV6-5 and TRBJ2-3; D gene unclear. Germline V gene sequence: CDR1 MNHEY, CDR2 SVGAGI. The germline V and J ends were trimmed by 4 bases and 4 bases, with 12 bases remaining between them. The CDR3 spans 14 residues. The CDR3 nucleotides read TGTGCCAGCAGTTGGATAAGCGTCGCAGATACGCAGTATTTT. This codes for CASSWISVADTQYF.

V and J are TRBV7-8 and TRBJ2-1, with D hard to call. The V end was cut by 0 bases, the J end by 5 bases, with 5 bases between. CDR3 length: 13 amino acids. CDR1 is SGHVS and CDR2 is FQNEAQ in the germline V gene. The CDR3 nucleotides read TGTGCCAGCAGCTTAGCCCCTCACAATGAGCAGTTCTTC. Translated, it gives CASSLAPHNEQFF.

The rearrangement uses TRBV18 and TRBJ2-1; 7 nucleotides line up with TRBD2. CDR1 KGHSH and CDR2 LQKENI come from the germline V gene. The CDR3 has 14 residues. The trim removed 3 bases at V and 6 bases at J, leaving 5 bases unmatched. As DNA, the CDR3 is TGTGCCAGCTCACCCGAACTAGCGCCCAATGAGCAGTTCTTC. It yields the protein CASSPELAPNEQFF. The full variable domain, with the rest looked up from reference TRBV18 and TRBJ2-1, is NAGVMQNPRHLVRRRGQEARLRCSPMKGHSHVYWYRQLPEEGLKFMVYLQKENIIDESGMPKERFSAEFPKEGPSILRIQQVVRGDSAAYFCASSPELAPNEQFFGPGTRLTVL.

The chain carries TRBV6-5 and TRBJ2-3; weak D call: TRBD1 (5 bases). Between the trimmed V and J ends, which lost 6 bases and 4 bases, there was a span of 14 bases. Per the germline V gene, CDR1 is MNHEY and CDR2 is SVGAGI. The length of the CDR3 is 14 residues. The CDR3 sequence is CASRQDLRPDTQYF. DNA of the CDR3: TGTGCCAGCAGACAGGATCTCCGACCAGATACGCAGTATTTT.

This chain links TRBV10-3 with TRBJ1-1, with D maybe TRBD1 (6 bases). The CDR3 length is 13 residues. Germline V gene lookup returns CDR1 ENHRY and CDR2 SYGVKD. The V gene lost 5 bases and the J gene lost 2 bases, with 9 bases spanning the gap. The CDR3 DNA follows: TGTGCCATCAGTCGGGACACTAACACTGAAGCTTTCTTT. This sequence encodes CAISRDTNTEAFF.

V gene TRBV25-1 combines with J gene TRBJ2-7; tentatively, D is TRBD2 (6 bases). Looked up from germline, CDR1 is MGHDK and CDR2 is SYGVNS. V was cut by 3 bases and J by 3 bases, with 6 bases left in between. There are 12 residues in the CDR3. In DNA, the CDR3 is TGTGCCAGCAGTGAGGAGGGCTACGAGCAGTACTTC. Translating gives CASSEEGYEQYF.

The chain has TRBV5-4 and TRBJ2-1, with TRBD2 matching over 14 bases. This CDR3 is built from 13 residues. V was clipped by 4 bases and J by 13 bases; unmatched bases: 4. Germline assignment: CDR1 SGHNT and CDR2 YYREEE (reference sequence). The CDR3 sequence: CASSPGLAGVQFF. The CDR3 DNA follows: TGTGCCAGCAGCCCGGGACTAGCGGGGGTACAGTTCTTC.

The V call is TRBV6-4, the J call TRBJ2-1, with D possibly TRBD2 on 5 matching bases. The V and J ends lost 5 bases and 9 bases respectively, with 20 bases between them. Per the germline V gene, CDR1 is MRHNA and CDR2 is SNTAGT. This CDR3 has 15 amino acids. CDR3 residues: CASSYDRYSAGEQFF. CDR3 DNA: TGTGCCAGCAGTTACGATCGATATTCGGCGGGTGAGCAGTTCTTC.

V is TRBV2 and J is TRBJ1-1; D not resolved. Germline CDR1 is SNHLY and CDR2 is FYNNEI. The CDR3 has 14 residues. V lost 4 bases and J lost 1, with 10 bases in between. CDR3 residues: CASSVGRGNTEAFF. For the CDR3, the DNA is TGTGCCAGCAGTGTCGGACGGGGGAACACTGAAGCTTTCTTT.

CDR3 in DNA: TGTGCCAGCAGCTTAGGATCCAGGGTCCATGAGCAGTTCTTC. Protein product: CASSLGSRVHEQFF. This chain links TRBV7-2 with TRBJ2-1, with D possibly being TRBD1 (5 bases). With 1 base removed from V and 8 bases from J, the gap between germline ends came to 12 bases. CDR1 and CDR2 (germline): SGHTA, FQGNSA. This CDR3 region has 14 residues.

The chain combines TRBV4-1 with TRBJ1-2, with a weak D call TRBD1 (5 bases). The CDR3 totals 16 residues. Trimming pared 0 bases from V and 4 bases from J, leaving 15 bases between. Germline-derived CDR1 and CDR2 are MGHRA and YSYEKL. CDR3 residues: CASSQDVGGSPYGYTF. The CDR3 DNA sequence: TGCGCCAGCAGCCAAGATGTCGGGGGATCTCCCTATGGCTACACCTTC.

The V gene is TRBV6-5, the J gene TRBJ1-2, with D tentatively TRBD1 (5 bases). The CDR3 has 13 residues. The V end was cut by 2 bases, the J end by 8 bases, with 12 bases between. Germline lookup yields CDR1 MNHEY and CDR2 SVGAGI. This chain's CDR3 is CASSYRGFGGYTF. CDR3 bases: TGTGCCAGCAGTTACCGGGGGTTCGGCGGCTACACCTTC.

The chain recombines TRBV7-9 with TRBJ2-4; a weak D match, TRBD2 (7 bases). The CDR3 totals 16 residues. V was clipped by 1 base and J by 3 bases, with 13 bases between them. The germline V gene has CDR1 SEHNR and CDR2 FQNEAQ (reference sequence). DNA of the CDR3: TGTGCCAGCAGCTTAGATGGGGGGGGCATCAAAAACATTCAGTACTTC. As protein: CASSLDGGGIKNIQYF. Filled out from reference TRBV7-9 and TRBJ2-4, the complete variable domain reads DTGVSQNPRHKITKRGQNVTFRCDPISEHNRLYWYRQTLGQGPEFLTYFQNEAQLEKSRLLSDRFSAERPKGSFSTLEIQRTEQGDSAMYLCASSLDGGGIKNIQYFGAGTRLSVL.

The genes are TRBV28 and TRBJ2-7; D is possibly TRBD1 (7 bases). The CDR3 totals 13 residues. Germline CDR1 and CDR2: MDHEN and SYDVKM. Trimming left V 5 bases short and J 2 bases short, with 10 bases between. The CDR3 sequence is CASSAGQPYEQYF. The CDR3 coding sequence is TGTGCCAGCAGTGCGGGACAGCCCTACGAGCAGTACTTC.

The chain is built from TRBV11-3 and TRBJ2-1, with 8 bases matching TRBD2. The CDR3 has 15 amino acids. J gave up 2 bases and V 3 bases, and 3 bases lay outside the gene matches. Germline CDR1 and CDR2: SGHNT and YENEEA. CDR3 in DNA: TGTGCCAGCAGCTTGGCGGGGGGTACCTACAATGAGCAGTTCTTC. The encoded protein is CASSLAGGTYNEQFF.

This clone appeared a few times. The chain uses TRBV12-5 and TRBJ2-1; D possibly corresponds to TRBD2 (5 bases). Trimming shortened V by 8 bases and J by 2 bases, and 16 bases separated the two germline ends. CDR3 size: 15 residues. Germline values: CDR1 LGHNT, CDR2 FRNRAP. The DNA of the CDR3 is TGTGCTAGTCGAGCTAGCACGGTACCCTACAATGAGCAGTTCTTC. Its protein is CASRASTVPYNEQFF.

This clone was recorded once. The chain uses TRBV13 and TRBJ2-1, with D possibly being TRBD2 (6 bases). This CDR3 region has 15 residues. The germline CDR1 and CDR2 sequences are PRHDT and FYEKMQ (reference sequence). V lost 3 bases and J lost 4, with 13 bases in between. The CDR3, as DNA: TGTGCCAGCAGCTTGGGACTTCTCTTTTACAATGAGCAGTTCTTC. Encoded protein: CASSLGLLFYNEQFF.

V is TRBV4-1 and J is TRBJ1-1; 9 positions match TRBD1. This CDR3 is 13 amino acids long. CDR1 and CDR2 (germline): MGHRA, YSYEKL. J lost 5 bases, V lost 4 bases, and 2 bases had no gene match. Here the CDR3 reads CASSLGQGTEAFF. The CDR3 DNA reads TGCGCCAGCAGCCTCGGACAGGGGACTGAAGCTTTCTTT.

The chain carries TRBV7-9 and TRBJ1-2; TRBD1 matches 7 bases. CDR1 SEHNR and CDR2 FQNEAQ come from the germline V gene (reference sequence). The CDR3 is 15 residues long. V dropped 3 bases and J dropped 8; count of bases not matched to a gene: 12. CDR3 amino acids: CASSFPATGNLGYTF. The DNA for the CDR3 is TGTGCCAGCAGCTTTCCCGCGACAGGGAACTTAGGCTACACCTTC. The full variable domain, its missing parts supplied by reference TRBV7-9 and TRBJ1-2, is DTGVSQNPRHKITKRGQNVTFRCDPISEHNRLYWYRQTLGQGPEFLTYFQNEAQLEKSRLLSDRFSAERPKGSFSTLEIQRTEQGDSAMYLCASSFPATGNLGYTFGSGTRLTVV.

The chain carries TRBV5-1 and TRBJ2-7, with 11 positions matching TRBD2. The CDR3 runs 16 residues. Germline assignment: CDR1 SGHRS and CDR2 YFSETQ. J lost 2 bases, V lost 0 bases, and 4 bases had no gene match. The CDR3 DNA reads TGCGCCAGCAGCTTGGGTGGTAGCGGGAGGGCCTACGAGCAGTACTTC. It translates to CASSLGGSGRAYEQYF.

This chain uses TRBV7-3 with TRBJ1-1, with D tentatively TRBD1 (6 bases). Germline V lookup: CDR1 SGHTA, CDR2 FQGTGA. This CDR3 comprises 15 residues. The V gene lost 2 bases and the J gene lost 5 bases, with 15 bases spanning the gap. The CDR3 spells CASSLLAGEGTEAFF. As DNA, the CDR3 is TGTGCCAGCAGCTTATTGGCAGGGGAGGGGACTGAAGCTTTCTTT.

The table lists this clone with a count of one. The chain joins TRBV28 to TRBJ2-7, with TRBD1 matching over 7 bases. The CDR3 covers 14 residues. Trimming cost V 6 bases and J 3 bases; bases outside gene matches: 8. From germline, CDR1 is MDHEN and CDR2 SYDVKM. The chain's CDR3 is CASSRTGRDYEQYF. The CDR3 nucleotides read TGTGCCAGCAGCCGGACAGGCCGAGACTACGAGCAGTACTTC.